This T cell receptor beta chain emerged from a study of cytomegalovirus exposure and HLA in healthy donors. Study-wide findings and caveats: Presence/absence analyses rested on an assumption that sequencing depth was roughly uniform across donors. The authors listed 150 to 200 TCR beta chains as cytomegalovirus-associated.

On this clone: Its specificity is unknown.

The CDR3 spans 15 residues. Trimming at V came to 4 bases and at J to 3 bases, leaving 2 bases not matched to a gene. Per the germline V gene, CDR1 is SNHLY and CDR2 is FYNNEI. The PCR was carried out with 60 Vbeta primers and 13 Jbeta primers. Method: immunoSEQ multiplex PCR; TCRdb's copy keeps in-frame clones and lacks some. Of some 140,000 clones in the sample, roughly 80% were seen once. The rearrangement links TRBV2 to TRBJ2-6; TRBD2 aligns across 8 bases. This TCR came from a man aged 25 to 45 in good health and CMV-seropositive. Input material: PBMCs. The CDR3 region is CASSGSGGGANVLTF. CDR3 nucleotide sequence: TGTGCCAGCAGTGGGAGCGGGGGTGGGGCCAACGTCCTGACTTTC.